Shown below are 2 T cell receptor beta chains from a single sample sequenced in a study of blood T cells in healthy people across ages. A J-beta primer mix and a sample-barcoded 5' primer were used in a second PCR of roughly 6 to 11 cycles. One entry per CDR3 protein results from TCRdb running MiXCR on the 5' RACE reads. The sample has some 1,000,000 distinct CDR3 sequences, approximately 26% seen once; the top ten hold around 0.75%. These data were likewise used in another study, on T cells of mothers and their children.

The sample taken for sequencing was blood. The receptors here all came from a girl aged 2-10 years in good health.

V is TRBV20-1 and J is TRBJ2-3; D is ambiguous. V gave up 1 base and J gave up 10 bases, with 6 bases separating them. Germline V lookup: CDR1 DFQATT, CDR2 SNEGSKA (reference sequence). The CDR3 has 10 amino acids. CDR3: CSARASAQYF. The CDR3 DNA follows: TGCAGTGCTAGAGCGTCGGCGCAGTATTTT.

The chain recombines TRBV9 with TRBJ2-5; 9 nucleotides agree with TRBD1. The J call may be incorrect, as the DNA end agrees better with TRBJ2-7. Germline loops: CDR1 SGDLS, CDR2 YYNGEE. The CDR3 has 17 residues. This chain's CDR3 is CASSPPGQGMRGSEQYF. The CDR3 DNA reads TGTGCCAGCAGCCCTCCGGGACAGGGAATGAGAGGGAGCGAGCAGTACTTC.